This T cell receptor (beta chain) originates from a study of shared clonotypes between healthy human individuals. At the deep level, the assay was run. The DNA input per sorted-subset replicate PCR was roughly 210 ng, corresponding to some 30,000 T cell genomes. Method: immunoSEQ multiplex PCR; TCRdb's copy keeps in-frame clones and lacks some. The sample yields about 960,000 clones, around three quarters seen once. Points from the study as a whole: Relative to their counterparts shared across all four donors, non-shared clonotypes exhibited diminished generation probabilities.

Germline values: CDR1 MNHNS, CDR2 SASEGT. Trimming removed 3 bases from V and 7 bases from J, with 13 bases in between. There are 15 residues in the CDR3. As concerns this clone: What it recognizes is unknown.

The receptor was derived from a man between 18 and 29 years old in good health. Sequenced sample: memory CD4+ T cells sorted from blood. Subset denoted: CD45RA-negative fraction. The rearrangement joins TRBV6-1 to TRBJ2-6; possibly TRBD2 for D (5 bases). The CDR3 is CASSDSTRLANVLTF. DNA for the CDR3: TGTGCCAGCAGTGACAGTACTAGACTAGCCAACGTCCTGACTTTC.